A selection of T cell receptor beta chains follows, all from one sample in a study of cytomegalovirus exposure and HLA in healthy donors. Libraries were prepared by immunoSEQ multiplex PCR; TCRdb keeps only in-frame clonotypes and omits some of them. Of 100,000 to 150,000 clones in the sample, roughly a tenth were seen once. Sequenced: PBMCs. Receptors were obtained from a woman aged 18-29 years in good health and CMV-seropositive. The CDR3 runs from the conserved cysteine through the conserved F or W. The D gene is left open where the match is weak. The size field is filled for only some rows; it gives once, few, many or a size class.

V gene	D gene	J gene	clone size	CDR3 protein	CDR3 DNA
TRBV29-1	NA	TRBJ1-2	few	CSVEPMNLNYGYTF	TGCAGCGTGGAGCCGATGAATCTTAACTATGGCTACACCTTC
TRBV25-1	NA	TRBJ1-1	few	CASSESIYRAEAFF	TGTGCCAGCAGTGAATCAATCTACAGGGCTGAAGCTTTCTTT
TRBV7-3	NA	TRBJ1-1	few	CASKKEGGESLSEAFF	TGTGCCAGCAAAAAAGAAGGGGGGGAAAGCCTCTCTGAAGCTTTCTTT
TRBV11-3	NA	TRBJ2-7	few	CASSHKDSYEQYF	TGTGCCAGCAGCCATAAGGACTCGTACGAGCAGTACTTC
TRBV29-1	TRBD2	TRBJ2-5	NA	CSVSGGGQGETQYF	TGCAGCGTTTCCGGGGGGGGGCAGGGGGAGACCCAGTACTTC
TRBV6-5	TRBD2	TRBJ2-1	NA	CASSSLAGVEQFF	TGTGCCAGCAGTTCACTAGCGGGAGTTGAGCAGTTCTTC
TRBV4-2	NA	TRBJ2-2	NA	CASSQVAFGTTGELFF	TGTGCCAGCAGCCAAGTGGCTTTCGGGACAACCGGGGAGCTGTTTTTT
TRBV29-1	NA	TRBJ1-2	NA	CSVEEKDSANYGYTF	TGCAGCGTTGAAGAAAAGGACAGCGCTAACTATGGCTACACCTTC
TRBV5-6	TRBD1	TRBJ2-5	NA	CASSPSTSLWTGGTETQYF	TGTGCCAGCAGCCCAAGTACATCTCTCTGGACAGGGGGGACAGAGACCCAGTACTTC
TRBV11-2	TRBD2	TRBJ2-2	few	CASRKWAGGFTGELFF	TGTGCCAGCAGAAAGTGGGCGGGAGGGTTCACCGGGGAGCTGTTTTTT
TRBV7-3	TRBD1	TRBJ2-7	NA	CASSLNPTGGGDEQYF	TGTGCCAGCAGCTTAAATCCGACAGGGGGCGGGGACGAGCAGTACTTC
TRBV13	NA	TRBJ2-7	few	CASSLRDSGGEQYF	TGTGCCAGCAGCTTAAGGGACTCCGGAGGGGAGCAGTACTTC
TRBV4-2	NA	TRBJ2-1	NA	CASSPGVSSTTGEQFF	TGTGCCAGCAGTCCCGGGGTAAGCTCTACGACCGGTGAGCAGTTCTTC
TRBV11-2	TRBD1	TRBJ1-5	few	CASSFGTGDQPQHF	TGTGCCAGCAGCTTTGGTACAGGGGATCAGCCCCAGCATTTT
TRBV5-1	TRBD1	TRBJ1-1	medium-sized	CASSEQGAENTEAFF	TGCGCCAGCAGCGAACAGGGGGCGGAGAACACTGAAGCTTTCTTT
TRBV19	NA	TRBJ2-1	NA	CASSIDQAPEQFF	TGTGCCAGTAGTATAGATCAAGCTCCTGAGCAGTTCTTC